The TCR beta chain described here comes from a study of blood T cell repertoires in COVID-19. The V gene lost 2 bases and the J gene lost 5 bases, with 14 bases spanning the gap. Germline assignment: CDR1 SGHKS and CDR2 YYEKEE (reference sequence). This CDR3 has 14 amino acids. Generated by immunoSEQ multiplex PCR, the TCRdb table keeps only in-frame clones and is missing some. This sample has 95,000 to 110,000 clones, with around 90% found just once. This sequence originates from a human donor in a cohort sampled during active COVID-19. The chain carries TRBV5-5 and TRBJ2-7; weak D call: TRBD2 (5 bases). The sequenced material came from peripheral blood. In nucleotides, the CDR3 is TGTGCCAGCAGCTTTTCGGCCGGAGGTAACGAGCAGTACTTC. It encodes CASSFSAGGNEQYF.